This T cell receptor (beta chain) was identified during a study of shared clonotypes between healthy human individuals. Whole-study findings and limits: Sampling covered blood only; tissue repertoires likely differ.

Deep-level settings were used for running the assay. Using immunoSEQ multiplex PCR, the repertoire was profiled, and TCRdb retains in-frame clones only, with some absent. The sample has about 980,000 clones, over 60% seen once. This clone was counted only a few times. What it recognizes is unknown. Trimming removed 0 bases from V and 7 bases from J, with 16 bases in between. CDR1 MNHEY and CDR2 SMNVEV come from the germline V gene (reference sequence). This CDR3 contains 15 residues. The rearrangement links TRBV27 to TRBJ2-7, with no clear D. Sequencing was performed on memory CD4+ T cells sorted from blood. Subset described: CD45RA-negative fraction. The sequence was obtained from a man between 18 and 35 years old in good health. The DNA for the CDR3 is TGTGCCAGCAGTTTATCCACAGCCCCCCCAGGTGAGCAGTACTTC. Translation: CASSLSTAPPGEQYF.